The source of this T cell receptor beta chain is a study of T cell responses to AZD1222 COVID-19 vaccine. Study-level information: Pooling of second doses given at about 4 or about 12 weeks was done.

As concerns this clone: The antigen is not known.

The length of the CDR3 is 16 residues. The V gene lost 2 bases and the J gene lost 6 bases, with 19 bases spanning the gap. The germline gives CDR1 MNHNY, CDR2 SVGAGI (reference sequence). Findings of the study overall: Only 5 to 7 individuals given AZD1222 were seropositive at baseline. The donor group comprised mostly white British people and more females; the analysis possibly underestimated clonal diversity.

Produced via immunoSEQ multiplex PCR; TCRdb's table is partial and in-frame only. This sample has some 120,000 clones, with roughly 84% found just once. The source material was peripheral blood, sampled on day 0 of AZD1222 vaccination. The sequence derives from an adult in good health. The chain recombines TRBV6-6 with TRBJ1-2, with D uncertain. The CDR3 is CASSYGRSTTTDGYTF. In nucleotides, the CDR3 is TGTGCCAGCAGTTACGGGAGGTCCACCACTACAGATGGCTACACCTTC.